This T cell receptor beta chain comes out of a study of OX40 agonist ivuxolimab in advanced cancers. Study-level background: Participants, around 80% male, averaged around 60 years of age, ranging from about 20 to 79.

TCRdb's copy holds only in-frame clones and misses some; the assay was immunoSEQ multiplex PCR. The sample holds tens of thousands of clones, 92% seen once. In this sample, this clone turned up a few times. The source of this sequence is an adult with an advanced solid tumor such as melanoma, head and neck, liver or kidney cancer. The starting material was CD4+ or CD8+ T cells sorted from blood, obtained in a trial of the OX40 agonist ivuxolimab.

The CDR3 DNA sequence: TGTGCCAGCTCGGTCCTAGCGGGGAGCACAGATACGCAGTATTTT. Protein product: CASSVLAGSTDTQYF. The chain combines TRBV18 with TRBJ2-3; 9 bases are shared with TRBD2. J gave up 0 bases and V 6 bases, and 4 bases lay outside the gene matches. CDR3 length equals 15 residues. Germline loops: CDR1 KGHSH, CDR2 LQKENI. The whole variable domain, filled in from reference TRBV18 and TRBJ2-3, reads NAGVMQNPRHLVRRRGQEARLRCSPMKGHSHVYWYRQLPEEGLKFMVYLQKENIIDESGMPKERFSAEFPKEGPSILRIQQVVRGDSAAYFCASSVLAGSTDTQYFGPGTRLTVL.